Listed below are T cell receptor beta chains from one sample, sequenced in a study of blood T cell repertoires in COVID-19. Produced via immunoSEQ multiplex PCR; TCRdb's table is partial and in-frame only. This sample yields about 90,000 clones, of which approximately 80% are seen a single time; under 13% belongs to the top ten. The sample comprised peripheral blood. These receptors originate from a woman in her 70s with acute or convalescent COVID-19. Both conserved end residues are part of each CDR3. Size is omitted from some rows. Given values are once, few, many or a class for expanded clones.

V	J	length	size	CDR3
TRBV5-1	TRBJ2-2	13	few	CASSSRSGGELFF
TRBV19	TRBJ1-1	15	-	CASSMNRVINTEAFF
TRBV6-1	TRBJ1-6	13	-	CASSDVYNSPLHF
TRBV28	TRBJ2-7	18	-	CASSLFAARGGGWYEQYF
TRBV2	TRBJ1-1	14	-	CASSETGSSTEAFF
TRBV19	TRBJ1-3	14	-	CASSIRGRGNTIYF
TRBV7-8	TRBJ1-3	15	-	CASSEGINSGNTIYF
TRBV11-2	TRBJ2-2	15	-	CASSWQGRNTGELFF
TRBV4-2	TRBJ2-1	14	few	CASTRTSGREEQFF
TRBV3-1/TRBV3-2	TRBJ2-7	11	few	CASSHGYEQYF
TRBV7-2	TRBJ2-4	17	-	CASSFQTGRQGRNIQYF
TRBV6-6	TRBJ2-2	15	few	CASSTGDRAAGELFF
TRBV19	TRBJ2-3	17	-	CASGRRGSGGLTDTQYF
TRBV19	TRBJ2-7	15	once	CASSAGDRNSYEQYF
TRBV5-1	TRBJ2-6	16	-	CASSLDAGSGANVLTF
TRBV20-1	TRBJ1-3	15	-	CSASPGVSGGNTIYF
TRBV28	TRBJ2-2	15	few	CASEQAGGPPGELFF
TRBV7-3	TRBJ2-2	14	-	CASSFLAGTGELFF
TRBV9	TRBJ2-7	17	-	CASSVEGAGTATYEQYF
TRBV6-6	TRBJ1-1	14	-	CASSYRGLWTEAFF
TRBV3-1/TRBV3-2	TRBJ2-3	15	-	CASSHRLAGADTQYF
TRBV7-7	TRBJ2-3	16	-	CASSLGLAGGSDTQYF
TRBV24-1	TRBJ1-2	14	-	CATSDTDRVYGYTF
TRBV7-2	TRBJ2-5	14	once	CASSSDRGWETQYF
TRBV6-6	TRBJ1-6	14	-	CASSQTGKNSPLHF
TRBV6-1	TRBJ1-5	15	-	CASSEIWGPAQPQHF
TRBV5-1	TRBJ2-7	14	-	CASSPRTGSDEQYF
TRBV11-2	TRBJ2-1	17	-	CASSLRGGQGGYNEQFF
TRBV6-5	TRBJ1-1	14	-	CASTQGAPLTEAFF
TRBV9	TRBJ2-7	14	-	CASSKGDRNYEQYF
TRBV5-1	TRBJ1-4	14	-	CASSLTGVQEKLFF
TRBV24-1	TRBJ2-5	13	-	CATSLAGAETQYF
TRBV14	TRBJ1-2	15	few	CASSPWDSRLRGYTF
TRBV25-1	TRBJ1-3	14	few	CASRAQGWGNTIYF
TRBV5-6	TRBJ2-7	15	few	CASSLQGQGKDEQYF
TRBV7-3	TRBJ1-2	13	-	CASSLKQGLGYTF
TRBV27	TRBJ1-1	13	-	CASRRGGPLEAFF
TRBV7-2	TRBJ2-3	15	-	CASRPSGGRIDTQYF
TRBV2	TRBJ2-5	13	-	CASSDGKWETQYF
TRBV10-3	TRBJ1-2	11	-	CAIRTGDGYTF
TRBV18	TRBJ2-5	16	-	CASSPRPPGGQETQYF
TRBV19	TRBJ1-5	15	-	CASSRPSFGNQPQHF
TRBV9	TRBJ2-4	17	-	CASSPGDSLLAKNIQYF
TRBV6-5	TRBJ1-4	14	few	CASTEGQPYEKLFF
TRBV2	TRBJ1-2	16	-	CASSGSWGQGDYGYTF
TRBV11-2	TRBJ2-7	13	-	CASGYSGSYEQYF
TRBV18	TRBJ2-7	16	-	CASSPLSSGGATEQYF
TRBV7-2	TRBJ1-5	15	-	CASSLDGGGNQPQHF
TRBV5-6	TRBJ1-6	12	-	CASSLVDSPLHF
TRBV3-1/TRBV3-2	TRBJ2-7	14	few	CASSRQGITYEQYF
TRBV7-9	TRBJ1-4	15	-	CASSPTERVKEKLFF
TRBV7-6	TRBJ2-1	15	-	CASSLGSGTYNEQFF
TRBV30	TRBJ1-3	14	-	CAWKGQGAGNTIYF